This T cell receptor beta chain was obtained from a study of shared clonotypes between healthy human individuals (dated by TCRdb to the early 2020s). For the study in its entirety: The cohort included a few men and two women between 18 and 49 years of age. Per donor, three plates each were used for CD4 naive and CD4 memory, two for CD8 naive, and one for CD8 memory. Between about 0.85 and 9.5 billion PBMCs per donor were obtained by leukapheresis. To estimate repertoire size and how much clonotypes are shared between individuals, the study performed deep sequencing of blood TCR repertoires from roughly five healthy adults. To increase sequencing depth and limit assay-specific biases, different laboratories used diverse techniques to prepare libraries and sequence TCR repertoires. Study-level results and caveats: Pairwise subsampling indicated that sequencing depth was expected to affect the degree of clonotype sharing among donors. The small number of donors limited the genetic and exposure-history diversity represented. Larger estimated clonotype richness was generally found for naive subsets than for memory subsets. Rarefaction of sorted-subset datasets indicated incomplete sequencing despite the large sequencing depth. Sampling was limited to blood, and TCR repertoires in tissue likely differ from TCR repertoires in blood. Compared with non-shared clonotypes, clonotypes shared by all four sorted-subset donors had higher generation probabilities. When a handful of donors were compared, the shared fraction of clonotypes was 5% to 6.5% for naive CD4, more than 3% for naive CD8, 2.3% for memory CD4, and 0.4% for memory CD8.

CDR1 MNHEY and CDR2 SVGAGI are derived from the germline V gene. The CDR3 numbers 15 residues from cysteine through phenylalanine. CDR3 DNA is the only sequence kept; it has 45 bases, read in frame from the first base. V gives up 4 bases and J gives up 0 bases, and the segment between their germline ends measures 10 bases. Using the deep immunoSEQ assay, multiplex PCR amplified TCR CDR3 regions from genomic DNA. Extracted genomic DNA from each cell subset was spread evenly across all wells of several immunoSEQ 96-well plates, with each plate serving as a replicate. For sorted subsets, about 200 ng genomic DNA, equal to tens of thousands of T cell genomes, was loaded into each replicate PCR. Purified libraries were measured with a Qubit 3.0 fluorometer, size-checked on a Bioanalyzer 2100, and measured again with the KAPA Library Quantification kit. Each immunoSEQ 96-well plate was sequenced on its own single-read 150-cycle Illumina NextSeq 550 flow cell. As for how the authors treated the data: The immunoSEQ output contained only junctional sequences without quality scores, so filtering could not match that applied to full-length reads. To assign V/J genes and CDR3, sequences were annotated against IMGT germline references using PyIR, a Python wrapper for IgBLAST v1.9. Any read was removed if the V/J assignment was weak (E-value above 1e-6), the CDR3 was missing, or the read contained stop codons, out-of-frame junctions, or ambiguous translated residues. V3J clonotypes were defined as sequences sharing an identical inferred V gene, J gene, and CDR3 amino acid sequence. Percentage overlap between repertoires was calculated by dividing the number of shared unique clonotypes by the size of the smaller repertoire. Three approaches were used to assess repertoire richness: RTK rarefaction, the Chao1 estimator, and Recon v2.1 estimates of unobserved clonotypes. For all TCRbeta clonotypes obtained by the gDNA method from a handful of donors, generation probabilities were computed with OLGA. Not all clones reach the TCRdb copy of this immuneACCESS table, which keeps in-frame sequences only. Checked studies attribute under half of the gap to unresolved V genes and leave the rest unexplained. The D gene and trimming were derived from the DNA, and the V and J assignments and clone size from that table. This sample is represented by approximately 2.4 million clones; approximately 96% of them were singletons. The top ten hold around 0.13% of the sample.

Turning to this clone: It lacks a known antigen. Within one base of it there is no much larger clone, and no base qualities were kept.

Donors were healthy HIV-negative adults with no recently reported acute infections or vaccinations. Every donor was a Caucasian adult residing in Nashville, Tennessee, USA. CD4+ T cells were enriched by magnetic negative selection, after which naive cells were positively selected on CD45RA and the negative fraction was taken as the memory subset. After blood collection by leukapheresis, PBMCs were isolated using Ficoll-Histopaque density gradient centrifugation and then cryopreserved in the vapor phase of liquid nitrogen. Analytical flow cytometry was used to check the purity and quantity of each magnetically sorted T cell population. Genomic DNA was isolated from each sorted fraction and quantified by UV absorbance on a Nanodrop 2000c.

This TCR came from a man aged 18 to 30 in good health. The material sequenced was naive CD4+ T cells sorted from blood. Sample cell subset or site, as interpreted from the label and publication: CD45RA+ positively selected. The sequence is built from TRBV6-5 and TRBJ1-5, with TRBD1 as a weak D call on 5 bases. The CDR3 amino acid sequence is: CASSSRDHSNQPQHF. The sequenced DNA: TGTGCCAGCAGTTCCCGGGACCATAGCAATCAGCCCCAGCATTTT.